The 9 T cell receptor beta chains below were found in one sample sequenced in a study of beta chain features in type 1 diabetes (dated by TCRdb to 2017 to 2018). Results the study describes overall, beyond this receptor: A moderate but significant shortening of TCRB CDR3 length was observed in type 1 diabetes patients in all four CD4+ subsets.

Libraries were built with the immunoSEQ multiplex PCR assay. The High Capacity cDNA Reverse Transcription Kit was used to reverse transcribe all of the isolated RNA, meaning that expressed TCRB transcripts were what got sequenced. TCRdb stores this immuneACCESS table with in-frame sequences only. Part of the clones is absent; in the studies checked, under half of the shortfall reflects unresolved V genes, and no reason is known for the rest. The sample has 280,000 or so clones on record, approximately 16% of them singletons. Roughly 0.015% of the sample is taken by the ten largest. These receptors' targets are unknown. The sequencing sample was made of naive CD4+ T cells from blood. The sample's cell subset or site label, in plain terms: true naive CD4+ T cells. Source of these receptors: a man aged 18 to 35 with type 1 diabetes.

The table lists this clone with a few counts. This chain joins TRBV29-1 and TRBJ2-7, with 9 bases identical to TRBD2. The CDR3 totals 13 residues. Germline CDR1 is SQVTM and CDR2 is ANQGSEA. Trimming at V came to 8 bases and at J to 1 base, leaving 6 bases not matched to a gene. CDR3 nucleotides: TGCAGCATGAGGACTAGCGTTTCCTACGAGCAGTACTTC. This codes for CSMRTSVSYEQYF.

The table lists this clone with a few counts. The J gene is TRBJ2-7, the V gene TRBV6-5; TRBD1 is a possible D gene (6 bases). V dropped 2 bases and J dropped 4 bases, with 6 bases sitting between them. Germline CDR1 is MNHEY and CDR2 is SVGAGI. CDR3 length: 12 residues. This CDR3 is CASSYRGYEQYF. The CDR3 DNA sequence: TGTGCCAGCAGTTACAGGGGGTACGAGCAGTACTTC.

J is TRBJ2-3 and V is TRBV5-1; 9 nucleotides agree with TRBD2. Germline trimming cut 2 bases from V and 2 bases from J; bases unmatched to any gene: 6. The CDR3 contains 16 residues. CDR1 and CDR2 from the germline V gene are SGHRS and YFSETQ. Here the CDR3 DNA reads TGCGCCAGCAGCTTCTCTCGCGGGGGGGCCACAGATACGCAGTATTTT. Its translation: CASSFSRGGATDTQYF.

The chain carries TRBV10-3 and TRBJ2-6; D possibly corresponds to TRBD2 (7 bases). This CDR3 is built from 17 residues. From germline, CDR1 is ENHRY and CDR2 SYGVKD. V was cut by 11 bases and J by 0 bases, with 20 bases left in between. The DNA of the CDR3 is TGTGCCTCCGTCGGGGGGCAGGGCCTCTCTGGGGCCAACGTCCTGACTTTC. It codes for CASVGGQGLSGANVLTF.

As regards this clone: The CDR3 carries no conserved terminal phenylalanine or tryptophan, so it likely arises from a read error. The DNA is left out, because the CDR3 cannot be placed on it with certainty; the CDR3 is given as TCRdb lists it. This chain uses TRBV7-9 with TRBJ2-7; TRBD1, the table's D call, was not compared with the DNA. Germline V lookup: CDR1 SEHNR, CDR2 FQNEAQ (reference sequence). The CDR3 extends over 13 residues, inclusive of both ends. CDR3 amino acids: CASSFTTAPTYAI.

The sample holds a few counts of this clone. The chain is built from TRBV27 and TRBJ2-3, with a tentative D call TRBD2 (6 bases). CDR1 and CDR2 (germline): MNHEY, SMNVEV (reference sequence). Trimming pared 1 base from V and 3 bases from J, leaving 11 bases between. The length of the CDR3 is 15 residues. In nucleotides, the CDR3 is TGTGCCAGCAGTTTATGGGGCGGGACGACAGATACGCAGTATTTT. This sequence encodes CASSLWGGTTDTQYF.

This clone was counted between two and nine times. This chain uses TRBV19 with TRBJ1-1; tentatively, D is TRBD1 (6 bases). This CDR3 has 13 amino acids. Germline-derived CDR1 and CDR2 are LNHDA and SQIVND (reference sequence). The V end was cut by 2 bases, the J end by 6 bases, with 10 bases between. The CDR3 DNA follows: TGTGCCAGTAGTATAACAGGGATGTCTGAAGCTTTCTTT. Translating it yields CASSITGMSEAFF.

This clone was recorded a few times. V gene TRBV29-1 combines with J gene TRBJ2-4; D is unclear. Trimming left V 4 bases short and J 0 bases short, with 10 bases between. Germline V gene sequence: CDR1 SQVTM, CDR2 ANQGSEA. The CDR3 covers 14 residues. CDR3 in amino acids: CSVVSRRAKNIQYF. DNA for the CDR3: TGCAGCGTTGTATCGCGGAGAGCCAAAAACATTCAGTACTTC.

The chain uses TRBV30 and TRBJ2-6; TRBD1 matches 8 bases. The CDR3 is 15 residues long. Per the germline V gene, CDR1 is GTSNPN and CDR2 is SVGIG (reference sequence). V dropped 3 bases and J dropped 0; count of bases not matched to a gene: 1. The CDR3 nucleotides are TGTGCCTGGAGGGACAGGGCCTCTGGGGCCAACGTCCTGACTTTC. Amino acid sequence: CAWRDRASGANVLTF.